What follows are 24 T cell receptor beta chains derived from one specimen sequenced in a study of cytomegalovirus exposure and HLA in healthy donors. Clones were sequenced by immunoSEQ multiplex PCR, and TCRdb holds only the in-frame ones, with some missing. The table has nearly 200,000 clones, approximately 80% seen once. Sequenced input: PBMCs. These TCRs come from a woman aged 30 to 39 in good health and CMV-seropositive.

The chain has TRBV28 and TRBJ2-5; tentative D call: TRBD2 (5 bases). The CDR3 is made up of 12 amino acids. CDR1 MDHEN and CDR2 SYDVKM come from the germline V gene. With 6 bases removed from V and 5 bases from J, the gap between germline ends came to 10 bases. Written as DNA, the CDR3 is TGTGCCAGCAGGGTTTCGGGGGAGACCCAGTACTTC. This codes for CASRVSGETQYF.

The chain employs TRBV5-1 and TRBJ2-7, with 9 nucleotides matching TRBD1. Trimming at V came to 0 bases and at J to 4 bases, leaving 8 bases not matched to a gene. Germline V gives CDR1 SGHRS, CDR2 YFSETQ. The CDR3 totals 16 residues. Written as DNA, the CDR3 is TGCGCCAGCAGCTTGGGAGCGGGACAGGGTTTGTACGAGCAGTACTTC. Its protein is CASSLGAGQGLYEQYF.

V is TRBV5-1 and J is TRBJ2-7, with 7 bases that match TRBD1. The CDR3 covers 15 residues. Germline-derived CDR1 and CDR2 are SGHRS and YFSETQ. The J segment lost 2 bases and the V segment lost 4 bases, leaving 9 bases of the junction unmatched. CDR3 residues: CASSDGTVAAYEQYF. In DNA, the CDR3 is TGCGCCAGCAGCGACGGGACAGTCGCAGCCTACGAGCAGTACTTC.

The chain links TRBV28 to TRBJ1-5; D is possibly TRBD1 (6 bases). Germline assignment: CDR1 MDHEN and CDR2 SYDVKM. The length of the CDR3 is 15 residues. Between the trimmed V and J ends, which lost 6 bases and 1 base, there was a span of 13 bases. The CDR3 loop is CASRPQGRSNQPQHF. The CDR3 coding sequence is TGTGCCAGCAGGCCCCAGGGGCGGAGCAATCAGCCCCAGCATTTT.

The chain joins TRBV30 to TRBJ1-2, with a weak D call TRBD1 (6 bases). Germline V gene lookup returns CDR1 GTSNPN and CDR2 SVGIG (reference sequence). The germline V and J ends were trimmed by 4 bases and 2 bases, with 8 bases remaining between them. The CDR3 extends over 12 amino acids. The CDR3 loop is CAWTGVNYGYTF. Here the CDR3 DNA reads TGTGCCTGGACAGGGGTGAACTATGGCTACACCTTC.

This clone has just one count. The V gene is TRBV6-5, the J gene TRBJ1-1; 9 bases align to TRBD1. This CDR3 is built from 13 residues. Germline V gene sequence: CDR1 MNHEY, CDR2 SVGAGI. The ends lost 7 bases at V and 7 bases at J; junction bases unmatched: 7. CDR3 sequence: CASIRGQGLEAFF. The DNA of the CDR3 is TGTGCCAGCATCAGAGGACAGGGGCTTGAAGCTTTCTTT.

The V gene is TRBV7-2, the J gene TRBJ2-7, with D perhaps matching TRBD2 (5 bases). CDR1 SGHTA and CDR2 FQGNSA come from the germline V gene. Deletions cut 4 bases from V and 6 bases from J, with 10 bases between. The length of the CDR3 is 12 residues. Here the CDR3 DNA reads TGTGCCAGCAGCTCCACTAGAGGCGAGCAGTACTTC. Translating gives CASSSTRGEQYF.

The chain uses TRBV7-9 and TRBJ1-1, with D perhaps TRBD1 (5 bases). The CDR3 has 14 amino acids. V lost 7 bases, J lost 3 bases, and 15 bases lay in between. Per germline, CDR1 SEHNR and CDR2 FQNEAQ (reference sequence). The CDR3 DNA reads as TGTGCCAGCACTCTACAGGCTGGGGACACTGAAGCTTTCTTT. Protein: CASTLQAGDTEAFF. The whole variable domain, remainder taken from reference TRBV7-9 and TRBJ1-1, is DTGVSQNPRHKITKRGQNVTFRCDPISEHNRLYWYRQTLGQGPEFLTYFQNEAQLEKSRLLSDRFSAERPKGSFSTLEIQRTEQGDSAMYLCASTLQAGDTEAFFGQGTRLTVV.

The V call is TRBV18, the J call TRBJ2-1, with D possibly matching TRBD2 (5 bases). The CDR3 has 12 residues. Germline values: CDR1 KGHSH, CDR2 LQKENI. The V end was cut by 2 bases, the J end by 8 bases, with 7 bases between. CDR3 protein: CASSPAGYEQFF. In DNA form, the CDR3 reads TGTGCCAGCTCACCAGCGGGCTATGAGCAGTTCTTC.

This chain uses TRBV5-1 with TRBJ2-5; D unclear. This CDR3 comprises 13 residues. V lost 1 base and J 5 bases, leaving 9 bases between the germline ends. Germline assignment: CDR1 SGHRS and CDR2 YFSETQ. CDR3 loop: CASSLSRIETQYF. The CDR3 DNA follows: TGCGCCAGCAGCTTGAGCAGGATTGAGACCCAGTACTTC.

This clone came up a few times. V gene TRBV27 combines with J gene TRBJ1-4; TRBD1 might be the D (6 bases). V lost 4 bases and J lost 8, with 17 bases in between. The CDR3 sequence is 15 residues long. Germline CDR1 and CDR2: MNHEY and SMNVEV (reference sequence). CDR3 in amino acids: CASSSSGTWREKLFF. In DNA form, the CDR3 reads TGTGCCAGCAGTTCATCCGGGACATGGCGGGAAAAACTGTTTTTT.

The genes are TRBV7-9 and TRBJ2-5; TRBD2 is a possible D gene (6 bases). The V end was cut by 5 bases, the J end by 4 bases, with 20 bases between. This CDR3 is built from 16 residues. Per germline, CDR1 SEHNR and CDR2 FQNEAQ (reference sequence). The CDR3 DNA is TGTGCCAGCAGCCCCCCAAGGTCGGGGGAACGAGAGACCCAGTACTTC. Its protein product is CASSPPRSGERETQYF.

The rearrangement uses TRBV18 and TRBJ2-7, with 10 bases lining up with TRBD1. V gave up 2 bases and J gave up 3 bases; unmatched junction bases: 7. Germline-derived CDR1 and CDR2 are KGHSH and LQKENI. The CDR3 extends over 16 amino acids. The CDR3 spells CASSPEGTGVLYEQYF. CDR3 coding DNA: TGTGCCAGCTCACCAGAAGGGACAGGGGTCCTCTACGAGCAGTACTTC.

CDR3 region: CASSQMNLVVNTEAFF. Here the CDR3 DNA reads TGTGCCAGCAGCCAGATGAATCTGGTCGTGAACACTGAAGCTTTCTTT. The J gene is TRBJ1-1, the V gene TRBV9, with D hard to call. Between the trimmed V and J ends, which lost 4 bases and 0 bases, there was a span of 16 bases. CDR1 is SGDLS, CDR2 YYNGEE, per germline. The CDR3 loop spans 16 amino acids.

The chain joins TRBV29-1 to TRBJ2-2; 8 nucleotides line up with TRBD1. Looked up from germline, CDR1 is SQVTM and CDR2 is ANQGSEA. With 7 bases clipped from V and 7 bases from J, the junction kept 5 bases outside the gene matches. This CDR3 is built from 12 residues. For the CDR3, the DNA is TGCAGCGCCGTACAGGGGGTCGGGGAGCTGTTTTTT. It encodes CSAVQGVGELFF.

The chain carries TRBV4-1 and TRBJ2-1, with D perhaps matching TRBD1 (6 bases). Germline CDR1 MGHRA, CDR2 YSYEKL. The length of the CDR3 is 19 residues. V was pared by 0 bases and J by 0 bases, with 18 bases between. The CDR3 DNA is TGCGCCAGCAGCCAAGATAGTTCAGGGGCAGCAAGCTCCTACAATGAGCAGTTCTTC. Translating it yields CASSQDSSGAASSYNEQFF.

The rearrangement links TRBV6-1 to TRBJ1-4, with a weak D call TRBD1 (6 bases). Trimming shortened V by 5 bases and J by 8 bases, and 18 bases separated the two germline ends. Germline assignment: CDR1 MNHNS and CDR2 SASEGT. The CDR3 sequence is 15 residues long. The CDR3: CASSFHSTGDEKLFF. In DNA form, the CDR3 reads TGTGCCAGCAGTTTCCACTCGACAGGCGACGAAAAACTGTTTTTT.

The chain recombines TRBV9 with TRBJ2-3; D may be TRBD2 (5 bases). Germline CDR1 SGDLS, CDR2 YYNGEE. The CDR3 spans 17 residues. The V gene lost 3 bases and the J gene lost 5 bases, with 22 bases spanning the gap. CDR3 region: CASSARQFGSRGDTQYF. CDR3 sequence (DNA): TGTGCCAGCAGCGCCAGGCAATTTGGTTCCCGGGGAGATACGCAGTATTTT. The full variable domain, with the rest looked up from reference TRBV9 and TRBJ2-3, is DSGVTQTPKHLITATGQRVTLRCSPRSGDLSVYWYQQSLDQGLQFLIQYYNGEERAKGNILERFSAQQFPDLHSELNLSSLELGDSALYFCASSARQFGSRGDTQYFGPGTRLTVL.

This clone was picked up a small number of times. The chain recombines TRBV5-6 with TRBJ1-1; 7 nucleotides match TRBD1. Germline loops: CDR1 SGHDT, CDR2 YYEEEE. V was pared by 2 bases and J by 1 base, with 5 bases of the junction left unmatched. This CDR3 comprises 15 residues. The CDR3 protein is CASSLQGNRNTEAFF. Here the CDR3 DNA reads TGTGCCAGCAGCTTACAGGGGAATAGGAACACTGAAGCTTTCTTT.

The CDR3 spells CAISDQGFRGYNEQFF. For the CDR3, the DNA is TGTGCCATCAGTGATCAGGGTTTTAGGGGGTACAATGAGCAGTTCTTC. The J gene is TRBJ2-1, the V gene TRBV10-3, with D possibly matching TRBD1 (6 bases). CDR1 and CDR2 from the germline V gene are ENHRY and SYGVKD. Trimming pared 3 bases from V and 4 bases from J, leaving 16 bases between. CDR3 length: 16 amino acids.

This chain links TRBV7-8 with TRBJ2-3; 8 bases match TRBD1. Germline-derived CDR1 and CDR2 are SGHVS and FQNEAQ. V trimming: 5 bases; J trimming: 0 bases; junction bases outside the gene matches: 4. This CDR3 is 15 amino acids long. The CDR3 sequence: CASSARDRSTDTQYF. CDR3 nucleotides: TGTGCCAGCAGCGCCCGGGACAGGAGCACAGATACGCAGTATTTT.

This clone was found once. The chain links TRBV2 to TRBJ1-4; 8 positions agree with TRBD1. Germline CDR1 is SNHLY and CDR2 is FYNNEI. V lost 10 bases, J lost 8 bases, and 9 bases stayed unmatched. The CDR3 extends over 13 amino acids. The CDR3 is CANSGGELEKLFF. The CDR3 region has the DNA TGTGCCAACTCAGGGGGCGAATTGGAAAAACTGTTTTTT.

This chain uses TRBV27 with TRBJ2-1, with 12 bases matching TRBD2. The length of the CDR3 is 15 residues. The trim removed 2 bases at V and 9 bases at J, leaving 5 bases unmatched. CDR1 and CDR2 (germline): MNHEY, SMNVEV (reference sequence). The DNA of the CDR3 is TGTGCCAGCAGTTTAACGGCTAGCGGGAGGGGTGAGCAGTTCTTC. This sequence encodes CASSLTASGRGEQFF.

The chain recombines TRBV2 with TRBJ2-6, with D perhaps TRBD1 (6 bases). The V and J ends lost 0 bases and 0 bases respectively, with 12 bases between them. The CDR3 is 18 amino acids. Germline V lookup: CDR1 SNHLY, CDR2 FYNNEI. CDR3 in DNA: TGTGCCAGCAGTGAAGCTAAGGGGGTGGGCTCTGGGGCCAACGTCCTGACTTTC. It specifies CASSEAKGVGSGANVLTF.